The 11 T cell receptor beta chains listed next were all sequenced from one sample in a study of human T cells and chemical hapten exposure. Time point meaning: pre-sensitization, week 0. Treatment specified: therapeutic diphenylcyclopropenone sensitization with weekly scalp DPC. TCRdb analysed the RACE reads with MiXCR anew, one entry per CDR3 protein. The table has more than 300,000 distinct CDR3 sequences, approximately 5.1% seen once. The sequencing here drew on whole blood, taken in connection with sensitization to the hapten diphenylcyclopropenone (DPC). These TCRs come from a woman in her fifties or sixties with alopecia areata. Some clones in this sample may be carry-over from other donors' samples.

This clonotype occurred many times. This sequence joins TRBV12-3 or TRBV12-4 and TRBJ2-1; tentatively, D is TRBD1 (6 bases). Trimming took 4 bases from V and 10 from J, leaving 11 bases between them. This CDR3 comprises 12 residues. The CDR3 DNA reads TGTGCCAGCAGTTCCACAGGGACCGAGCAGTTCTTC. Protein sequence: CASSSTGTEQFF.

This clonotype came up a few times. This chain connects TRBV5-4 to TRBJ1-1; the D gene is possibly TRBD1 (6 bases). CDR1 and CDR2 from the germline V gene are SGHNT and YYREEE (reference sequence). There are 15 residues in the CDR3. V was cut by 4 bases and J by 7 bases, with 20 bases left in between. CDR3 nucleotide sequence: TGTGCCAGCAGCCCTGATACGACAGGAAAATTTGAAGCTTTCTTT. Amino acids: CASSPDTTGKFEAFF.

The chain recombines TRBV2 with TRBJ2-7, with D possibly matching TRBD2 (6 bases). The germline CDR1 and CDR2 sequences are SNHLY and FYNNEI. Trimming removed 3 bases from V and 2 bases from J, with 14 bases in between. The CDR3 runs to 15 residues. DNA of the CDR3: TGTGCCAGCAGTGACGACAGACTAGACACCTACGAGCAGTACTTC. This sequence encodes CASSDDRLDTYEQYF. The variable domain in full, completed from reference TRBV2 and TRBJ2-7, reads EPEVTQTPSHQVTQMGQEVILRCVPISNHLYFYWYRQILGQKVEFLVSFYNNEISEKSEIFDDQFSVERPDGSNFTLKIRSTKLEDSAMYFCASSDDRLDTYEQYFGPGTRLTVT.

This chain links TRBV12-3 or TRBV12-4 with TRBJ1-6, with D perhaps TRBD1 (6 bases). The CDR3 totals 14 residues. V was shortened by 7 bases and J by 13 bases, with 20 bases between the two germline ends. DNA of the CDR3: TGTGCCAGCACTCGCCGGGCCCTCCAGGGGCCCCTCCACTTT. Translated: CASTRRALQGPLHF.

This clonotype was recorded a few times. The chain recombines TRBV11-2 with TRBJ2-5, with 9 bases matching TRBD2. From germline, CDR1 is SGHAT and CDR2 FQNNGV. V shed 2 bases and J 4 bases; nucleotides not matched to a gene: 8. This CDR3 has 16 amino acids. CDR3 in amino acids: CASSLILAGRGETQYF. DNA of the CDR3: TGTGCCAGCAGCTTAATTCTAGCGGGAAGGGGAGAGACCCAGTACTTC.

This clonotype was found many times. V gene TRBV4-1 combines with J gene TRBJ2-1; 8 bases are shared with TRBD1. The CDR3 has 15 amino acids. V shed 0 bases and J 6 bases; nucleotides not matched to a gene: 4. Per the germline V gene, CDR1 is MGHRA and CDR2 is YSYEKL. CDR3 loop: CASSQDPTGANEQFF. CDR3 coding DNA: TGCGCCAGCAGCCAAGACCCGACAGGGGCCAATGAGCAGTTCTTC.

V gene TRBV10-3 combines with J gene TRBJ2-3; 9 nucleotides match TRBD2. The CDR3 spans 15 residues. Germline V gene data show CDR1 as ENHRY and CDR2 as SYGVKD. V gave up 2 bases and J gave up 4 bases; unmatched junction bases: 4. The CDR3 protein is CAISEQAGGPDTQYF. The DNA for the CDR3 is TGTGCCATCAGTGAGCAGGCGGGAGGGCCAGATACGCAGTATTTT.

This clonotype appeared a few times. The chain joins TRBV14 to TRBJ1-1, with TRBD1 as a possible D gene (6 bases). The germline V gene encodes CDR1 SGHDN and CDR2 FVKESK. The V end lost 0 bases, the J end lost 4 bases, and 12 bases lay between the germline ends. CDR3 length: 15 amino acids. The CDR3 loop is CASSQEYRATTEAFF. The CDR3 bases are TGTGCCAGCAGCCAAGAGTACAGGGCGACCACTGAAGCTTTCTTT.

There are many counts of this clonotype. The chain is built from TRBV24-1 and TRBJ2-7, with D tentatively TRBD1 (5 bases). The CDR3 totals 14 residues. Germline loops: CDR1 KGHDR, CDR2 SFDVKD. V dropped 3 bases and J dropped 5 bases, with 13 bases sitting between them. The CDR3 region has the DNA TGTGCCACCAGTGATCCTCGCCAGGGTCACGAGCAGTACTTC. Translating it yields CATSDPRQGHEQYF.

The V call is TRBV6-1, the J call TRBJ2-6, with D perhaps being TRBD1 or TRBD2 (5 bases each). V was shortened by 6 bases and J by 1 base, with 19 bases between the two germline ends. The CDR3 is 18 amino acids. CDR1 and CDR2 from the germline V gene are MNHNS and SASEGT. The CDR3, as DNA: TGTGCCAGCAGGGACGTACGGGGCGCTGGATCTGGGGCCAACGTCCTGACTTTC. It specifies CASRDVRGAGSGANVLTF.

The chain combines TRBV29-1 with TRBJ1-4; TRBD1 aligns across 9 bases. The CDR3 extends over 13 amino acids. The germline V gene encodes CDR1 SQVTM and CDR2 ANQGSEA. J was trimmed by 8 bases and V by 6 bases; bases with no gene match: 7. Written as DNA, the CDR3 is TGCAGCGTGTACTACAGGGGGCGCGAAAAACTGTTTTTT. It translates to CSVYYRGREKLFF.